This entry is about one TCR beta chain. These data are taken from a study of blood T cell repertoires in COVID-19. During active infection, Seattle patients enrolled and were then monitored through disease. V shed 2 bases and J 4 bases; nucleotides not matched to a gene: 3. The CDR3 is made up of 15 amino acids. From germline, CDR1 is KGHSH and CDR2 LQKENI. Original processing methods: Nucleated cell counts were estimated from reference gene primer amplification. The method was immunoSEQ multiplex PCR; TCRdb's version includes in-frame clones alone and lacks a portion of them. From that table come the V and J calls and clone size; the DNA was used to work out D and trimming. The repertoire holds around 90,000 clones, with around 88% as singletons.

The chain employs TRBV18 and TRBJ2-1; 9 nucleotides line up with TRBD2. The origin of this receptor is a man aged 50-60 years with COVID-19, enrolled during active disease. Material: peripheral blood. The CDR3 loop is CASSPSSGDYNEQFF. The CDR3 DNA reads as TGTGCCAGCTCACCATCTAGCGGGGATTACAATGAGCAGTTCTTC.